The source of this T cell receptor beta chain is a study of T cells after posttransplantation cyclophosphamide. Study results and limitations: Recipient CMV seropositivity and CMV reactivation strongly tracked TRB clonality. Donor-recipient repertoire similarity was low at 1-2 months, rising over year one.

Assay: immunoSEQ multiplex PCR; the TCRdb copy retains only in-frame clones and omits some. The sample has approximately 15,000 clones; approximately 78% are singletons. Concerning this clone: Its antigen is unknown.

CDR3 length: 14 amino acids. From germline, CDR1 is SGDLS and CDR2 YYNGEE. Control samples came 1 year after myeloablative marrow transplants with methotrexate plus calcineurin inhibitor. The rearrangement joins TRBV9 to TRBJ2-5; 9 nucleotides align to TRBD1. Near its end, the DNA agrees better with TRBJ2-7, so the J call may be wrong. The specimen was PBMCs, collected 441 days after allogeneic stem cell transplant with calcineurin inhibitor and methotrexate. This clonotype originated in a male patient aged 30 to 40 who received an allogeneic stem cell transplant from an unrelated donor, was CMV-positive, and had acute and chronic GVHD. Some T cells may be transferred from the graft donor. In DNA form, the CDR3 reads TGTGCCAGCAGCGTACCGGGACAGGGAGGCGAGCAGTACTTC. Translated: CASSVPGQGGEQYF.